The 4 T cell receptor beta chains presented below share a single source sample, sequenced in a study of regulatory T cells in long-lasting Graves disease. Sample time point: newly diagnosed GD, antithyroid drugs for less than 3 months. PBMC-extracted RNA yielded the TCR library. For TCR beta, libraries came from iRepertoire HTBI primers and Arm-PCR of CDR3 regions. TCRdb ran MiXCR on the multiplex PCR reads and lists one entry per CDR3 protein. The table has a few hundred thousand distinct CDR3 sequences, 10% to 15% seen once; the top ten hold over 15%. This sample was also put to use in a study of T cells in Graves' hyperthyroidism and ophthalmopathy.

The input for sequencing was peripheral blood mononuclear cells (PBMCs), taken at new diagnosis, from a patient treated with antithyroid drugs. These receptors originate from a young woman with Graves disease.

This clonotype has a count of ten or more. The chain combines TRBV30 with TRBJ1-1; D is unresolved. Deletions cut 5 bases from V and 3 bases from J, with 13 bases between. Germline V gives CDR1 GTSNPN, CDR2 SVGIG (reference sequence). CDR3 size: 13 residues. DNA of the CDR3: TGTGCCTGGTGGGTAAGGGCGGACACTGAAGCTTTCTTT. Translation gives CAWWVRADTEAFF. Drawing the rest from reference TRBV30 and TRBJ1-1, the complete variable domain is SQTIHQWPATLVQPVGSPLSLECTVEGTSNPNLYWYRQAAGRGLQLLFYSVGIGQISSEVPQNLSASRPQDRQFILSSKKLLLSDSGFYLCAWWVRADTEAFFGQGTRLTVV.

V gene TRBV7-2 combines with J gene TRBJ1-5; the D gene is possibly TRBD1 (5 bases). V lost 1 base to trimming and J lost 8 bases, with 12 bases between them. From germline, CDR1 is SGHTA and CDR2 FQGNSA. The CDR3 is made up of 14 amino acids. DNA of the CDR3: TGTGCCAGCAGCTTAGAAGGGACCGGGGAGCCCCAGCATTTT. Its translation is CASSLEGTGEPQHF.

This clonotype was counted at least ten times. This sequence joins TRBV7-2 and TRBJ2-2; 11 bases are shared with TRBD2. This CDR3 has 17 residues. V lost 3 bases, J lost 0 bases, and 3 bases stayed unmatched. CDR1 is SGHTA, CDR2 FQGNSA, per germline. CDR3 region: CASSLLAGGSNTGELFF. DNA for the CDR3: TGTGCCAGCAGCTTGCTAGCGGGAGGATCGAACACCGGGGAGCTGTTTTTT.

This clonotype appeared a few times. This rearrangement joins TRBV7-6 to TRBJ2-5; 7 bases map to TRBD2. This CDR3 is 15 amino acids long. J gave up 4 bases and V 2 bases, and 7 bases lay outside the gene matches. Germline V gene lookup returns CDR1 SGHVS and CDR2 FNYEAQ. In DNA form, the CDR3 reads TGTGCCAGCAGCTTACTAGAGACTAGCCCAGAGACCCAGTACTTC. Translated, it gives CASSLLETSPETQYF.